Listed below are T cell receptor beta chains from one sample, sequenced in a study of blood T cell repertoires in COVID-19. Clones were sequenced by immunoSEQ multiplex PCR, and TCRdb holds only the in-frame ones, with some missing. Here the sample spans fewer than 70,000 clones, 88% being singletons. Sample: peripheral blood. The receptors originated from a human donor in a cohort sampled during active COVID-19. The conserved cysteine and the conserved F or W are not part of the CDR3 here. Size tells how often a clone was seen (once, few, many) or the class of an expanded clone, and some rows leave it out.

ASTVAGSTDTQY,TRBV6-6,-,TRBJ2-3
ASSLTGAKNIQY,TRBV5-6,few,TRBJ2-4
ASSLAGGYNQPQH,TRBV7-2,-,TRBJ1-5
SVGRGAESNTEAF,TRBV29-1,-,TRBJ1-1
ASSHTFGETQY,TRBV4-1,-,TRBJ2-5
ASSLYGYT,TRBV7-9,-,TRBJ1-2
ASKGEGPNQPQH,TRBV6-5,-,TRBJ1-5
SVEASHGYT,TRBV29-1,-,TRBJ1-2
ASSQDHELRAF,TRBV4-1,-,TRBJ1-1
ASRLLPGQNSYNSPLH,TRBV5-1,-,TRBJ1-6
ASSLESHGNEQF,TRBV5-1,once,TRBJ2-1
ASSLPTGFTEAF,TRBV28,-,TRBJ1-1
ASSSGSPGLLYEQF,TRBV11-2,-,TRBJ2-1
ASSLGQGVSEAF,TRBV18,-,TRBJ1-1
ASSLLDWYEQY,TRBV11-1,-,TRBJ2-7
ASSIPFYQPQH,TRBV19,-,TRBJ1-5
ASSVAGPVTNYGYT,TRBV9,-,TRBJ1-2
ASSLNQNNEQF,TRBV11-2,-,TRBJ2-1
ASSPPGTGNQPQH,TRBV7-8,once,TRBJ1-5
ASTKDRVNYDGYT,TRBV7-9,-,TRBJ1-2
ASSYQIGEQY,TRBV9,-,TRBJ2-7
ASSPTGQGTISGYT,TRBV28,-,TRBJ1-2
AWSLNRGTEAF,TRBV30,-,TRBJ1-1
ASSLGAGTGYT,TRBV5-5,-,TRBJ1-2
ASSFAGAGGYT,TRBV12-3/TRBV12-4,once,TRBJ1-2
ASKSTDRATEAF,TRBV4-1,-,TRBJ1-1
ASSAGDSLNTEAF,TRBV9,-,TRBJ1-1
ASSSSLGLVTHEQY,TRBV7-9,-,TRBJ2-7
ASSGQGGITEAF,TRBV11-3,-,TRBJ1-1
ASSLADRGGGGYT,TRBV7-8,-,TRBJ1-2
ASSESGTGFSGYT,TRBV28,-,TRBJ1-2
ASSFGLATDTQY,TRBV18,-,TRBJ2-3
SVTRRPDGYEQY,TRBV29-1,-,TRBJ2-7
ASSPREQETQY,TRBV6-5,-,TRBJ2-5
ASSPAETGRNQPQH,TRBV28,-,TRBJ1-5
ASSYGPGSNQPQH,TRBV6-5,once,TRBJ1-5
ASSSTFYEQY,TRBV28,-,TRBJ2-7
ASSFEEYT,TRBV6-6,-,TRBJ1-2
ASSYLLGGTGELF,TRBV6-6,-,TRBJ2-2
AWSSGQLNQPQH,TRBV30,-,TRBJ1-5
ASSFGTSGLEQY,TRBV27,-,TRBJ2-7